This TCR beta chain is from a study of blood T cell repertoires in COVID-19. This CDR3 has 16 amino acids. Germline values: CDR1 MNHEY, CDR2 SMNVEV (reference sequence). V was clipped by 1 base and J by 7 bases; unmatched bases: 4. Data came from immunoSEQ multiplex PCR; TCRdb stores just in-frame clones and leaves some out. In the table there are around 250,000 clones, approximately 85% of which are singletons. The rearrangement links TRBV27 to TRBJ2-7; 16 bases match TRBD2. This sequence was found in a woman aged 45 to 65 who had recovered from COVID-19. Sequenced input: PBMCs or T cells enriched from blood (not recorded which). The CDR3 region is CASSLLGTSGRDEQYF. The CDR3 DNA sequence: TGTGCCAGCAGTTTATTGGGGACTAGCGGGAGGGATGAGCAGTACTTC.